This entry is about one T cell receptor beta chain. These data come from a study of blood T cell repertoires in COVID-19. Study background: The samples span acute and convalescent COVID-19 from the United States, Italy and Spain.

Produced via immunoSEQ multiplex PCR; TCRdb's table is partial and in-frame only. The table lists about 60,000 clones, around 80% of them singletons. Germline V gene lookup returns CDR1 MGHRA and CDR2 YSYEKL. The CDR3 is 15 residues long. Trimming took off 0 bases at V and 4 bases at J, with 10 bases between the two ends. This clonotype was sampled from a woman aged 80 or over with acute or convalescent COVID-19. What was sequenced was peripheral blood. This chain links TRBV4-1 with TRBJ1-3, with D unclear. The CDR3 nucleotides read TGCGCCAGCAGCCAAGAGGGCAGGCCCGGAAACACCATATATTTT. It encodes CASSQEGRPGNTIYF.